This T cell receptor beta chain was captured in a study of blood T cell repertoires in COVID-19. This CDR3 is built from 16 residues. Trimming stripped 4 bases from V and 4 bases from J, with 17 bases between. Germline V lookup: CDR1 MDHEN, CDR2 SYDVKM. In the original workflow: Cell counts per sample came from amplifying reference gene primers. Measured with immunoSEQ multiplex PCR; TCRdb has only the in-frame clones, and not every one. That table gives V, J and clone size, and the DNA gave D and trimming. The sample has 45,000 to 60,000 clones, roughly 80% seen once. The TCR originated in a woman aged 60-75 years with acute or convalescent COVID-19. V is TRBV28 and J is TRBJ1-5, with D perhaps TRBD1 (6 bases). The sample taken for sequencing was peripheral blood. CDR3 in DNA: TGTGCCAGCAGTTCAGTGGGCAGGGGACTAAATCAGCCCCAGCATTTT. Its protein product is CASSSVGRGLNQPQHF.